This TCR beta chain appears in the sequencing data of a study of blood T cell repertoires in COVID-19. Study at large: Researchers got acute and convalescent COVID-19 samples from the United States, Italy and Spain. PBMCs, B-cell-depleted T cells, or T cells were the source of the cDNA or gDNA that made up the material.

Measured with immunoSEQ multiplex PCR; TCRdb has only the in-frame clones, and not every one. The repertoire consists of some 80,000 clones, with about nine tenths occurring once and the leading ten covering around 2.5%. This clone occurred once. The CDR3 covers 16 residues. V dropped 0 bases and J dropped 3 bases, with 15 bases sitting between them. Per the germline V gene, CDR1 is SGHRS and CDR2 is YFSETQ. The J gene is TRBJ2-5, the V gene TRBV5-1, with a possible D match to TRBD1 (5 bases). The source is a human donor in a cohort sampled during active COVID-19. The sample consisted of peripheral blood. The CDR3 coding sequence is TGCGCCAGCAGCTTGGTCTCAGGTCAGGGCGAAGAGACCCAGTACTTC. Translating gives CASSLVSGQGEETQYF.